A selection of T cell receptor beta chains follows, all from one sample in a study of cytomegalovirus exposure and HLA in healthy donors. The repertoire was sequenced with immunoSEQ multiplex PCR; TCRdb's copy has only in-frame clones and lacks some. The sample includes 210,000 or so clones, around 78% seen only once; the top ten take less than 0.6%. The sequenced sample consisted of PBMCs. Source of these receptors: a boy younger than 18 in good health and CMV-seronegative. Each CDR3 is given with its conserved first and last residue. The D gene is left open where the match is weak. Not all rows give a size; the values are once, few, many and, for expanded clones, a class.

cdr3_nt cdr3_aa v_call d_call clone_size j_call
TGCGCCAGCAGTGACGGGGACACAAACTATGGCTACACCTTC CASSDGDTNYGYTF TRBV10-1 - few TRBJ1-2
TGTGCCAGCAGTCTCGAGGGTCTGGAGCAGTACTTC CASSLEGLEQYF TRBV2 - - TRBJ2-5
TGTGCCTGGCGGCTCAGGTTTTCCTACGAGCAGTACTTC CAWRLRFSYEQYF TRBV30 - - TRBJ2-7
TGTGCCAGCAGTTTACGCGGGGGGGACAATCAGCCCCAGCATTTT CASSLRGGDNQPQHF TRBV6-9 - - TRBJ1-5
TGTGCCAGCAGTTTAGGACAGGGAGATAATTCACCCCTCCACTTT CASSLGQGDNSPLHF TRBV27 TRBD1 - TRBJ1-6
TGTGCCAGCAGCTTAAGAACGGGAGAAATAAATGAGCAGTTCTTC CASSLRTGEINEQFF TRBV11-3 - few TRBJ2-1
TGTGCCAGCAGCTCCCTGACTAGCGGGCACGCGGCCTCGGAGCTGTTTTTT CASSSLTSGHAASELFF TRBV5-6 TRBD2 - TRBJ2-2
TGCGCCAGCAGCCCTGGACAGGGGATGAACACTGAAGCTTTCTTT CASSPGQGMNTEAFF TRBV4-1 TRBD1 - TRBJ1-1
TGTGCCAGCAGGGGACAGGTCTTTAGCTCCTACGAGCAGTACTTC CASRGQVFSSYEQYF TRBV6-1 TRBD1 few TRBJ2-7
TGTGCCAGTAAGAGGGTGAGCGGAAGGAACTATGGCTACACCTTC CASKRVSGRNYGYTF TRBV19 - - TRBJ1-2
TGTGCCAGCAGCTTGTATAGCGGGAGAACGGCCGGGGAGCTGTTTTTT CASSLYSGRTAGELFF TRBV7-8 TRBD2 - TRBJ2-2
TGTGCCAGCAGCTTCTGGGGGGTTATTAGCTACGAGCAGTACTTC CASSFWGVISYEQYF TRBV6-6 - - TRBJ2-7
TGTGCCAGCAGCTTAGCGGTCGGGTGGGCCCAGCATTTT CASSLAVGWAQHF TRBV7-6 - - TRBJ1-5
TGTGCCTGGAGTGCGGGACTAGCAGGCTACGAGCAGTACTTC CAWSAGLAGYEQYF TRBV30 TRBD2 - TRBJ2-7
TGTGCCAGCAGCTTAGCGACACTACCCAGGGGCGGGGAGCTGTTTTTT CASSLATLPRGGELFF TRBV7-9 - - TRBJ2-2
TGTGCCAGCAGTTACTCGACAGGAAACACCATATATTTT CASSYSTGNTIYF TRBV6-6 - - TRBJ1-3
TGCGCCAGCAGCTTGGTAACCGGGACTAGCGGGGGGACGCCCTACGAGCAGTACTTC CASSLVTGTSGGTPYEQYF TRBV5-1 TRBD2 - TRBJ2-7
TGCGCCAGCAGCTTGGTGGGGGGTCTCTTAGCCAAAAACATTCAGTACTTC CASSLVGGLLAKNIQYF TRBV5-1 - - TRBJ2-4
TGTGCCTGGAGTGCGGGACAGGGCTCCTACGAGCAGTACTTC CAWSAGQGSYEQYF TRBV30 TRBD1 - TRBJ2-7
TGTGCCAGCAGCTCTAGTGCGGGACTAGCGGAAAACTACAATGAGCAGTTCTTC CASSSSAGLAENYNEQFF TRBV11-3 TRBD2 - TRBJ2-1
TGTGCTAGCAGCGTAGGCAGTAGCAACTCCTACGAGCAGTACTTC CASSVGSSNSYEQYF TRBV7-7 - - TRBJ2-7
TGTGCCAGCAGTGAGAGACACCCTACCTACGAGCAGTACTTC CASSERHPTYEQYF TRBV6-1 - - TRBJ2-7
TGCGCCAGCAGCTTGACTAGCGACTACGAGCAGTACTTC CASSLTSDYEQYF TRBV5-1 TRBD2 - TRBJ2-7
TGCGCCAGCAGCCAACCGACTTGGGGGGGGCCCAACTATGGCTACACCTTC CASSQPTWGGPNYGYTF TRBV4-1 - - TRBJ1-2
TGCGCCAGCAGCTTGGGACAGCACAATGAGCAGTTCTTC CASSLGQHNEQFF TRBV5-1 - - TRBJ2-1
TGTGCCAGTAGTATGGGTAGCAGCCACTACGAGCAGTACTTC CASSMGSSHYEQYF TRBV19 - - TRBJ2-7
TGCGCCAGCAGAGAGGGCGCGAACACTGAAGCTTTCTTT CASREGANTEAFF TRBV5-1 - few TRBJ1-1
TGCGCCAGCAGCTTACTTCCAGGGCCCCAAGAGACCCAGTACTTC CASSLLPGPQETQYF TRBV4-1 - few TRBJ2-5
TGTGCCAGCAGCTCGGAACCAGGCCTCTCCTACGAGCAGTACTTC CASSSEPGLSYEQYF TRBV5-6 - - TRBJ2-7
TGTGCCAGCAGCTTAGGACCTGGAGACTATGGCTACACCTTC CASSLGPGDYGYTF TRBV7-6 - - TRBJ1-2
TGTGCCAGCAGCCCGGCCGGGACAGGGAACTATGGCTACACCTTC CASSPAGTGNYGYTF TRBV5-4 TRBD1 - TRBJ1-2
TGTGCCAGCAGCTTGTTCCGGCAGGGGGCTGGTGGCTACACCTTC CASSLFRQGAGGYTF TRBV5-4 TRBD1 - TRBJ1-2
TGTGCCAGCAGTTACCGGGGTAAGGACAATGAGCAGTTCTTC CASSYRGKDNEQFF TRBV2 - - TRBJ2-1
TGTGCCAGCAGGAACCGGGACACCTACTCCTCCTACGAGCAGTACTTC CASRNRDTYSSYEQYF TRBV2 - - TRBJ2-7
TGTGCCACTCACCCCCAGGGGGCAAACACCGGGGAGCTGTTTTTT CATHPQGANTGELFF TRBV6-4 TRBD1 - TRBJ2-2
TGCAGCGTTGAAGGCAGGGCCGCGAACATTCAGTACTTC CSVEGRAANIQYF TRBV29-1 - - TRBJ2-4